Only one count was recorded for the clone carrying this TCR beta chain. No antigen is known for it. This entry is derived from a study of shared clonotypes between healthy human individuals. Whole-study results and caveats: Naive CD4 clonotypes overlapped across a handful of donors at roughly 5%.

Naive CD8 cells comprised CD45RO-negative, CCR7-positively selected cells, excluding terminally differentiated effector memory CD45RA+ cells. Running of the assay took place at deep level. How the authors handled the data: Filtering differed, since immunoSEQ gave only junction sequences and no quality scores. Some clones are missing from TCRdb's copy, which holds only in-frame ones; the method was immunoSEQ multiplex PCR. That table furnishes V, J and clone size, whereas the DNA furnished D and trimming. Of some 580,000 clones listed, 95% to 98% were seen once; the top ten hold 0.3%. Specimen: naive CD8+ T cells sorted from blood. The receptor comes from a man aged 25 to 40 in good health.

The CDR3, as DNA: TGCGCCAGCAGGGAAATGCAAATGGGAGGCGAGCAGTACTTC. This sequence encodes CASREMQMGGEQYF. The genes are TRBV4-1 and TRBJ2-7; D perhaps matches TRBD2 (6 bases). The germline V and J ends were trimmed by 6 bases and 6 bases, with 18 bases remaining between them. Germline V gene lookup returns CDR1 MGHRA and CDR2 YSYEKL. CDR3 length equals 14 residues.